The clone carrying this T cell receptor (beta chain) was counted between two and nine times. Antigen: not known. Amplification used 60 Vbeta primers and 13 Jbeta primers. Original methodology: Unique TCR beta chains totaled some 78 million in a later count, with some 10 million of them shared. Profiled with immunoSEQ multiplex PCR; TCRdb holds only in-frame clones, not every one. Clone size and the V and J calls come from that table; the DNA yielded D and trimming. The sample shows about 120,000 clones, about 81% of them seen only once. The data were obtained in a study of cytomegalovirus exposure and HLA in healthy donors. General observations from the study: Later findings reportedly placed an Asian-associated ancestry cluster below the roughly 700-donor mean for N-insertions. The study assumed roughly uniform donor sequencing depth for presence/absence analyses.

The sequenced material came from PBMCs. The TCR was taken from a woman aged 40 to 49 in good health and CMV-seropositive.

CDR3 sequence: CASSSQITNEKLFF. CDR3 coding DNA: TGTGCCAGCAGCTCACAGATAACTAATGAAAAACTGTTTTTT. The chain has TRBV6-1 and TRBJ1-4; no firm D call. The CDR3 extends over 14 amino acids. Germline lookup yields CDR1 MNHNS and CDR2 SASEGT. Trimming removed 6 bases at V and 1 base at J, with 9 bases between.